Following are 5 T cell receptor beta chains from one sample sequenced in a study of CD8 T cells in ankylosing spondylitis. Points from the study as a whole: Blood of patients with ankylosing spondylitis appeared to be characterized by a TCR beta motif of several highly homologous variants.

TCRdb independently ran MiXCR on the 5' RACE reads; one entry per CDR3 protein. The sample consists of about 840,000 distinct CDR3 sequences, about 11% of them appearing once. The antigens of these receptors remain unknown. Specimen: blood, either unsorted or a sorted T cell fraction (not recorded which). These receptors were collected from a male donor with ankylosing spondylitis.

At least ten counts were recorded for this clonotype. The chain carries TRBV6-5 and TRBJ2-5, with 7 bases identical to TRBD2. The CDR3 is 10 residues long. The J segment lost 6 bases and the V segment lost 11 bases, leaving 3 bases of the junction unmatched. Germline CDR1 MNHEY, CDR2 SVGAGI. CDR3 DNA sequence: TGTGCCCGGGGGGAGCAGACCCAGTACTTC. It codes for CARGEQTQYF.

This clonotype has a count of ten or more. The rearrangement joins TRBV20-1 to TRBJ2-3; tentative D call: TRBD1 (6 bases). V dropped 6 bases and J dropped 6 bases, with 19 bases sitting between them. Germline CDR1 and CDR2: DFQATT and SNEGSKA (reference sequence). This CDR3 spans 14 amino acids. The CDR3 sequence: CSAAGALRVDTQYF. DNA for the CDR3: TGCAGTGCCGCAGGGGCGCTAAGGGTGGATACGCAGTATTTT.

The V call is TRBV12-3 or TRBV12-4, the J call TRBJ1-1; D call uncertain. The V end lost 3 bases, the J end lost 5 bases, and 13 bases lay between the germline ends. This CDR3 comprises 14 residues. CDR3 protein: CASSFLGGRTEAFF. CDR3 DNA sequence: TGTGCCAGCAGTTTCTTGGGAGGGAGGACTGAAGCTTTCTTT.

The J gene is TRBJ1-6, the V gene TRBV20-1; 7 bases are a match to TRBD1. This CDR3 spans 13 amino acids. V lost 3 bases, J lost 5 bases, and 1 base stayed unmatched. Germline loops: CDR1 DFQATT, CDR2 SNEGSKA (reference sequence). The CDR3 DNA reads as TGCAGTGCTAGGACAGGGAATAATTCACCCCTCCACTTT. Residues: CSARTGNNSPLHF.

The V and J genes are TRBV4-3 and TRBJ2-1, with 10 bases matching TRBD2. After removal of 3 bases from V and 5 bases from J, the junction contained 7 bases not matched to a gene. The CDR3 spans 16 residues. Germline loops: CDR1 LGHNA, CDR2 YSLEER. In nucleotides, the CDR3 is TGCGCCAGCAGCCAGATCGGGACTAGCGTAAACAATGAGCAGTTCTTC. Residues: CASSQIGTSVNNEQFF.